This T cell receptor beta chain was recorded in a study of identical twins. All of the donors were Caucasians in good health. Trimming took off 3 bases at V and 0 bases at J, with 15 bases between the two ends. Looked up from germline, CDR1 is KGHSH and CDR2 is LQKENI. The CDR3 has 17 amino acids. Findings and caveats of the study: Out-of-frame alpha sequences common to twins were enriched for low generation probability. Reduced insertions were recorded for abundant cord blood beta clonotypes, with no such pattern in memory repertoires.

One entry per CDR3 protein, called by TCRdb with MiXCR from the 5' RACE reads. The table shows 750,000 to 950,000 distinct CDR3 sequences, with 10% to 15% occurring only once. About this clonotype: Its antigen is as yet unknown.

The same data also contributed to another study, on yellow fever vaccine responses in identical twins.

The TCR sequence derives from a woman between 18 and 30 years old in good health. The sequenced material came from PBMCs. J is TRBJ1-3 and V is TRBV18, with a tentative D call TRBD1 (5 bases). As DNA, the CDR3 is TGTGCCAGCTCACCGTCCCGGGACGGCTTCTCTGGAAACACCATATATTTT. This codes for CASSPSRDGFSGNTIYF.